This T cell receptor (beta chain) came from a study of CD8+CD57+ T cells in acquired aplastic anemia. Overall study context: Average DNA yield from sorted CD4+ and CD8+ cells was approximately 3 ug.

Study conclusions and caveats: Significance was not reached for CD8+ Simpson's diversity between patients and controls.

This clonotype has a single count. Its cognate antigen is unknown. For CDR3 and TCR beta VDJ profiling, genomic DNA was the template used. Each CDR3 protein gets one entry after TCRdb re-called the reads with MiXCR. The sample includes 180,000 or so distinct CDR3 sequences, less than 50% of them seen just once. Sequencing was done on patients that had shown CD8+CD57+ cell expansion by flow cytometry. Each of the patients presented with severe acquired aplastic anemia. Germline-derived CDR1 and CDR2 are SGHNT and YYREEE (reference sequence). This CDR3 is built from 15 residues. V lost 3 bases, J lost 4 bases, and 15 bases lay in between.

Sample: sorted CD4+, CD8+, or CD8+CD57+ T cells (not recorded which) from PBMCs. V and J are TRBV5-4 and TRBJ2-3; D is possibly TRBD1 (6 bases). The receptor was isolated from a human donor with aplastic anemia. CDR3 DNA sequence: TGTGCCAGCAGCTCGGGGACACTTCGCGCAGATACGCAGTATTTT. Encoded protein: CASSSGTLRADTQYF.